Sequencing of this TCR beta chain was carried out in a study of T cells in Graves' hyperthyroidism and ophthalmopathy. Study-wide results and caveats: In validation, the model predicted ophthalmopathy. These predictions came a median roughly six months before onset. Most expanded thyroid clonotypes above 0.001 also appeared in blood.

Germline CDR1 is SEHNR and CDR2 is FQNEAQ (reference sequence). Deletions cut 1 base from V and 3 bases from J, with 11 bases between. The CDR3 totals 15 residues. The sample holds many counts of this clonotype. What it recognizes is unknown. Exclusion criteria comprised uncontrolled infection, other autoimmune disease, pregnancy or lactation. The blood sample was taken at first hyperthyroidism diagnosis, before any ophthalmopathy symptoms. The CDR3 regions of TCR beta were amplified from RNA transcripts. A first-round RT-PCR of the TCR CDR3 used the HTBI primer set. MiXCR, run by TCRdb on the multiplex PCR reads, gives a single entry per CDR3 protein. The sample has 380,000 or so distinct CDR3 sequences, roughly 12% seen once.

Sequencing was performed on blood. This TCR came from a young man with Graves' hyperthyroidism that later progressed to Graves' ophthalmopathy. This chain connects TRBV7-9 to TRBJ2-3; D is perhaps TRBD1 (5 bases). The CDR3 sequence is CASSLVGARTDTQYF. In DNA form, the CDR3 reads TGTGCCAGCAGCTTAGTTGGGGCCCGGACAGATACGCAGTATTTT.